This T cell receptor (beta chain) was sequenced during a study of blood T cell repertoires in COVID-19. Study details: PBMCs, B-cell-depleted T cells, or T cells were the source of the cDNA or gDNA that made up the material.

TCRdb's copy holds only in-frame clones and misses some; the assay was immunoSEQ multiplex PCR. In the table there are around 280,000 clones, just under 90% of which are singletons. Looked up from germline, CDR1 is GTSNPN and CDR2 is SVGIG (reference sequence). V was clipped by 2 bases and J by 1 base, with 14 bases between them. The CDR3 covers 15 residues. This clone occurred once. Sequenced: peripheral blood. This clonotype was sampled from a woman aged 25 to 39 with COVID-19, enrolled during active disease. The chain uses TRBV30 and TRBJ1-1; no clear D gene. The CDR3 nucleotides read TGTGCCTGGAGTCCAACTAGTGGGCGGAACACTGAAGCTTTCTTT. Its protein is CAWSPTSGRNTEAFF. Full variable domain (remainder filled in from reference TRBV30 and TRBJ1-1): SQTIHQWPATLVQPVGSPLSLECTVEGTSNPNLYWYRQAAGRGLQLLFYSVGIGQISSEVPQNLSASRPQDRQFILSSKKLLLSDSGFYLCAWSPTSGRNTEAFFGQGTRLTVV.